This TCR beta chain is from a study of chemoradiotherapy in HPV16-positive cancers. General study findings and limits: The functional HPV-specific definition rests on just a couple of HPV16-positive patients.

CDR3 length: 15 residues. Germline-derived CDR1 and CDR2 are LNHDA and SQIVND (reference sequence). V was trimmed by 3 bases and J by 6 bases, leaving 18 bases between them. Notes on this clone: The antigen remains unidentified.

Sequencing was performed with immunoSEQ multiplex PCR; in TCRdb, only in-frame clones are kept and a portion is missing. This table holds about 7,000 clones, roughly 85% found once. Repeated repertoire sampling spanned the course of chemoradiotherapy. The gene calls are TRBV19 and TRBJ2-7, with D perhaps assigned TRBD1 or TRBD2 (5 bases each). The specimen was obtained from a patient who underwent chemoradiotherapy. This clonotype was obtained from a human donor with HPV-associated anogenital cancer. CDR3 sequence (DNA): TGTGCCAGTAGTATTATCGGGACGGTGGTGGGCGAGCAGTACTTC. It translates to CASSIIGTVVGEQYF.